The next 24 T cell receptor beta chains were all read from a single sample in a study of T cell responses to AZD1222 COVID-19 vaccine. The table came from immunoSEQ multiplex PCR; TCRdb's copy has only in-frame clones and leaves some out. The sample yields 18,000 or so clones, just under 90% seen once. The sequenced sample was peripheral blood, obtained 28 days after the second AZD1222 dose. Receptors originate from an adult who received the AZD1222 COVID-19 vaccine.

This clone was observed a handful of times. The CDR3 DNA sequence: TGTGCCAGCAGTCCCGGGACAATTTACAATGAGCAGTTCTTC. Encoded protein: CASSPGTIYNEQFF. The chain carries TRBV28 and TRBJ2-1, with D perhaps TRBD1 (6 bases). The CDR3 runs 14 residues. The germline gives CDR1 MDHEN, CDR2 SYDVKM. V shed 5 bases and J shed 4 bases, with 12 bases lying between them. Filled out from reference TRBV28 and TRBJ2-1, the complete variable domain reads DVKVTQSSRYLVKRTGEKVFLECVQDMDHENMFWYRQDPGLGLRLIYFSYDVKMKEKGDIPEGYSVSREKKERFSLILESASTNQTSMYLCASSPGTIYNEQFFGPGTRLTVL.

The chain uses TRBV19 and TRBJ2-2, with D unclear. V was trimmed by 6 bases and J by 1 base, leaving 12 bases between them. There are 15 residues in the CDR3. CDR1 is LNHDA, CDR2 SQIVND, per germline (reference sequence). CDR3 protein: CASRSWRRNTGELFF. Written as DNA, the CDR3 is TGTGCCAGTAGAAGCTGGCGGAGGAACACCGGGGAGCTGTTTTTT.

The J gene is TRBJ1-2, the V gene TRBV9; D is undetermined. The V and J ends lost 3 bases and 2 bases respectively, with 11 bases between them. Germline loops: CDR1 SGDLS, CDR2 YYNGEE. The CDR3 consists of 14 residues. The CDR3: CASSALGRNYGYTF. The CDR3 DNA is TGTGCCAGCAGCGCCCTTGGACGGAACTATGGCTACACCTTC.

The chain carries TRBV19 and TRBJ2-5; no definite D call. CDR3 length equals 12 residues. Germline V gene lookup returns CDR1 LNHDA and CDR2 SQIVND (reference sequence). Trimming stripped 6 bases from V and 5 bases from J, with 10 bases between. In DNA, the CDR3 is TGTGCCAGTAGCTGGGGTGGGGAGACCCAGTACTTC. Its protein is CASSWGGETQYF. The full variable domain, its missing parts supplied by reference TRBV19 and TRBJ2-5, is DGGITQSPKYLFRKEGQNVTLSCEQNLNHDAMYWYRQDPGQGLRLIYYSQIVNDFQKGDIAEGYSVSREKKESFPLTVTSAQKNPTAFYLCASSWGGETQYFGPGTRLLVL.

The genes are TRBV7-2 and TRBJ2-3; D ambiguous. The CDR3 covers 13 residues. CDR1 and CDR2 (germline): SGHTA, FQGNSA. The V and J ends lost 5 bases and 0 bases respectively, with 6 bases between them. CDR3 protein: CASSPHSTDTQYF. DNA for the CDR3: TGTGCCAGCAGCCCGCACAGCACAGATACGCAGTATTTT.

The sample holds a few counts of this clone. This rearrangement joins TRBV18 to TRBJ1-1, with 7 bases lining up with TRBD1. The CDR3 totals 17 residues. J was trimmed by 4 bases and V by 6 bases; bases with no gene match: 17. CDR1 KGHSH and CDR2 LQKENI come from the germline V gene. The CDR3 DNA follows: TGTGCCAGCTCGCCCACGACAGGGTTGAGTGAGAGCACTGAAGCTTTCTTT. This gives the protein CASSPTTGLSESTEAFF.

The J gene is TRBJ1-2, the V gene TRBV3-1 (or the pseudogene TRBV3-2), with D possibly TRBD1 on 6 matching bases. Germline V gene lookup returns CDR1 LGHDT and CDR2 YNNKEL (reference sequence). CDR3 size: 13 residues. Deletions cut 7 bases from V and 4 bases from J, with 13 bases between. The chain's CDR3 is CASTSTQGYGYTF. The CDR3 coding sequence is TGTGCCAGCACCTCCACACAGGGCTATGGCTACACCTTC.

The chain combines TRBV7-9 with TRBJ1-4; 8 bases line up with TRBD1. The V gene's germline CDR1 is SEHNR and CDR2 FQNEAQ (reference sequence). The CDR3 totals 13 residues. V lost 5 bases to trimming and J lost 8 bases; unmatched junction nucleotides: 4. The CDR3 DNA reads TGTGCCAGCAGCGGACAGGGTTGGGAAAAACTGTTTTTT. It is translated as CASSGQGWEKLFF.

The chain recombines TRBV6-5 with TRBJ2-3, with D possibly TRBD2 on 6 matching bases. CDR1 MNHEY and CDR2 SVGAGI come from the germline V gene. This CDR3 is 13 amino acids long. Trimming shortened V by 4 bases and J by 13 bases, and 18 bases separated the two germline ends. The CDR3 sequence: CASSSPSAPGKYF. The DNA for the CDR3 is TGTGCCAGCAGTTCCCCTAGCGCCCCTGGGAAGTATTTT.

A single count supports this clone. The chain links TRBV7-6 to TRBJ1-1; D gene ambiguous. The V end was cut by 5 bases, the J end by 0 bases, with 10 bases between. CDR3 length equals 14 residues. The germline V gene has CDR1 SGHVS and CDR2 FNYEAQ. The CDR3 spells CASSGPQMNTEAFF. CDR3 DNA: TGTGCCAGCAGCGGACCCCAGATGAACACTGAAGCTTTCTTT.

This clone was seen more than once but under ten times. The gene calls are TRBV5-1 and TRBJ2-5, with no clear D. The germline CDR1 and CDR2 sequences are SGHRS and YFSETQ. This CDR3 has 14 amino acids. Deletions cut 0 bases from V and 5 bases from J, with 11 bases between. In nucleotides, the CDR3 is TGCGCCAGCAGCTTGGGTCAGAGCATGGAGACCCAGTACTTC. Translation gives CASSLGQSMETQYF. The full variable domain, with the rest looked up from reference TRBV5-1 and TRBJ2-5, is KAGVTQTPRYLIKTRGQQVTLSCSPISGHRSVSWYQQTPGQGLQFLFEYFSETQRNKGNFPGRFSGRQFSNSRSEMNVSTLELGDSALYLCASSLGQSMETQYFGPGTRLLVL.

The gene calls are TRBV4-1 and TRBJ1-1, with D tentatively TRBD1 (5 bases). CDR1 and CDR2 (germline): MGHRA, YSYEKL. The CDR3 totals 11 residues. V lost 8 bases and J lost 3, with 7 bases in between. In DNA form, the CDR3 reads TGCGCCAGCGGGGGGGACACTGAAGCTTTCTTT. Amino acid sequence: CASGGDTEAFF.

The genes are TRBV19 and TRBJ2-7, with D perhaps TRBD2 (5 bases). The CDR3 length is 11 residues. V gave up 10 bases and J gave up 6 bases, with 13 bases separating them. Germline V gene sequence: CDR1 LNHDA, CDR2 SQIVND (reference sequence). The chain's CDR3 is CATSYAIEQYF. The CDR3 coding sequence is TGTGCCACTAGCTACGCGATCGAGCAGTACTTC.

J is TRBJ1-1 and V is TRBV5-5, with unresolved D. This CDR3 has 13 amino acids. Germline V gives CDR1 SGHKS, CDR2 YYEKEE (reference sequence). V was clipped by 4 bases and J by 1 base, with 8 bases between them. CDR3 DNA sequence: TGTGCCAGCAGCCCAACTCCGAACACTGAAGCTTTCTTT. Translating it yields CASSPTPNTEAFF.

The chain has TRBV18 and TRBJ2-2; D is perhaps TRBD2 (7 bases). The ends were cut back, 2 bases at V and 0 bases at J, with 16 bases in the middle. The CDR3 length is 18 residues. Germline CDR1 is KGHSH and CDR2 is LQKENI. Here the CDR3 DNA reads TGTGCCAGCTCACCAAGTCCAGGGGAGGGATCGAACACCGGGGAGCTGTTTTTT. It specifies CASSPSPGEGSNTGELFF.

The CDR3 DNA reads as TGTGCCAGTAGTATTACAGGGGGAAGGCAGCCCCAGCATTTT. Translation gives CASSITGGRQPQHF. V gene TRBV19 combines with J gene TRBJ1-5; 8 bases map to TRBD1. CDR1 is LNHDA, CDR2 SQIVND, per germline (reference sequence). J gave up 7 bases and V 3 bases, and 5 bases lay outside the gene matches. The CDR3 loop spans 14 amino acids.

V and J are TRBV5-1 and TRBJ2-1, with D unresolved. The germline V and J ends were trimmed by 9 bases and 0 bases, with 13 bases remaining between them. The CDR3 sequence is 14 residues long. Per the germline V gene, CDR1 is SGHRS and CDR2 is YFSETQ. CDR3 coding DNA: TGCGCCACCACGGCTGACGTCTCCTACAATGAGCAGTTCTTC. As protein: CATTADVSYNEQFF.

This rearrangement joins TRBV11-3 to TRBJ2-1; 8 bases fit TRBD2. V gave up 5 bases and J gave up 1 base; unmatched junction bases: 7. The CDR3 sequence is 16 residues long. Germline V gives CDR1 SGHNT, CDR2 YENEEA. The CDR3 here is CASSPRRGESYNEQFF. The CDR3 DNA sequence: TGTGCCAGCAGCCCCCGGCGGGGGGAATCCTACAATGAGCAGTTCTTC.

V usage is TRBV10-3 and J usage is TRBJ2-3; possibly TRBD2 for D (5 bases). The V end lost 3 bases, the J end lost 0 bases, and 10 bases lay between the germline ends. Per germline, CDR1 ENHRY and CDR2 SYGVKD. The CDR3 runs 15 residues. Written as DNA, the CDR3 is TGTGCCATCAGTGAAGTGAGCGGAAGCACAGATACGCAGTATTTT. Translation: CAISEVSGSTDTQYF.

V is TRBV27 and J is TRBJ1-5; a possible D gene is TRBD1 (6 bases). With 6 bases removed from V and 3 bases from J, the gap between germline ends came to 15 bases. The germline CDR1 and CDR2 sequences are MNHEY and SMNVEV (reference sequence). The CDR3 contains 15 residues. Here the CDR3 DNA reads TGTGCCAGCAGCCTAAACGGACAGCTCAATCAGCCCCAGCATTTT. Encoded protein: CASSLNGQLNQPQHF.

The rearrangement uses TRBV28 and TRBJ1-1, with a tentative D call TRBD1 (6 bases). The CDR3 is 16 amino acids. The V end lost 6 bases, the J end lost 5 bases, and 22 bases lay between the germline ends. Germline CDR1 is MDHEN and CDR2 is SYDVKM. CDR3 DNA sequence: TGTGCCAGCAGCCTCACAGGGAGGGTCCTGAGGACTGAAGCTTTCTTT. Amino acid sequence: CASSLTGRVLRTEAFF.

The gene calls are TRBV30 and TRBJ2-4; D might be TRBD1 (5 bases). Trimming removed 5 bases from V and 8 bases from J, with 10 bases in between. Germline lookup yields CDR1 GTSNPN and CDR2 SVGIG (reference sequence). The CDR3 contains 11 residues. The CDR3 region is CAWATGDIQYF. CDR3 in DNA: TGTGCCTGGGCAACAGGCGACATTCAGTACTTC.

This clone was detected once. The chain combines TRBV6-1 with TRBJ1-4; D is possibly TRBD1 (5 bases). The germline V gene encodes CDR1 MNHNS and CDR2 SASEGT. V lost 0 bases, J lost 8 bases, and 13 bases lay in between. The CDR3 has 15 residues. The CDR3 loop is CASSEAGRGREKLFF. The CDR3 DNA reads TGTGCCAGCAGTGAAGCGGGGCGGGGTCGGGAAAAACTGTTTTTT.

V usage is TRBV3-1 (or the pseudogene TRBV3-2) and J usage is TRBJ1-2; tentatively, D is TRBD1 (5 bases). V lost 5 bases and J 4 bases, leaving 11 bases between the germline ends. Germline V gene lookup returns CDR1 LGHDT and CDR2 YNNKEL (reference sequence). This CDR3 is built from 13 residues. The CDR3 loop is CASSWGRSYGYTF. The CDR3 DNA is TGTGCCAGCAGCTGGGGACGGAGCTATGGCTACACCTTC.